This T cell receptor beta chain derives from a study of identifying expanded T cells in peripheral blood. This clone turned up a few times. The sample carries other DNA sequences with the same CDR3. TCRdb keeps only in-frame clones here, not all; method: immunoSEQ multiplex PCR. The sample records about 100,000 clones, roughly 89% being singletons. Input material: blood. The clonotype comes from a person aged 18-69 years in good health.

The CDR3 nucleotides read TGCAGTGCTAGTAGGAACACTGAAGCTTTCTTT. This gives the protein CSASRNTEAFF. The rearrangement joins TRBV20-1 to TRBJ1-1; D is ambiguous. The CDR3 is made up of 11 amino acids. V lost 3 bases and J lost 1, with 3 bases in between. Germline assignment: CDR1 DFQATT and CDR2 SNEGSKA (reference sequence).